One and the same sample provided the 14 T cell receptor beta chains below, sequenced in a study of T-cell reconstitution after alpha-beta-depleted transplantation in children. A TCRbeta library incorporating unique molecular identifiers was prepared. TCRdb used MiXCR to reprocess the PCR reads, holding one entry per CDR3 protein. Seen here are about 400,000 distinct CDR3 sequences, just over 20% observed once, and the top ten hold around 4%. Sequences were derived from PBMCs from the stem cell graft donor, sampled from the stem cell graft. These receptors originate from a human donor who donated a stem cell graft to a child with acute myeloid leukemia.

This clonotype has just a few counts. The rearrangement uses TRBV4-1 and TRBJ2-7, with D possibly being TRBD2 (5 bases). The CDR3 extends over 14 amino acids. Trimming shortened V by 1 base and J by 3 bases, and 10 bases separated the two germline ends. From germline, CDR1 is MGHRA and CDR2 YSYEKL. CDR3 sequence: CASSQALAGYEQYF. In nucleotides, the CDR3 is TGCGCCAGCAGCCAAGCTCTAGCTGGCTACGAGCAGTACTTC.

This sequence joins TRBV6-1 and TRBJ2-1; D call uncertain. Germline V gives CDR1 MNHNS, CDR2 SASEGT. The CDR3 has 13 amino acids. Between the trimmed V and J ends, which lost 5 bases and 6 bases, there was a span of 11 bases. The CDR3 protein is CASSRPPSNEQFF. The CDR3 bases are TGTGCCAGCAGTCGGCCCCCTAGCAATGAGCAGTTCTTC.

This clonotype occurred many times. V is TRBV12-3 or TRBV12-4 and J is TRBJ2-1, with a weak D call TRBD2 (5 bases). The CDR3 contains 14 residues. Between the trimmed V and J ends, which lost 6 bases and 0 bases, there was a span of 9 bases. The CDR3 DNA follows: TGTGCCAGCAGGGAGGTTAGCTCCTACAATGAGCAGTTCTTC. Translating gives CASREVSSYNEQFF.

This clonotype was detected ten times or more. The V and J genes are TRBV12-3 or TRBV12-4 and TRBJ2-2; 10 nucleotides agree with TRBD2. This CDR3 is built from 15 residues. V was pared by 6 bases and J by 1 base, with 2 bases of the junction left unmatched. The chain's CDR3 is CASRRTSGNTGELFF. The CDR3 bases are TGTGCCAGCAGGAGGACTAGCGGGAACACCGGGGAGCTGTTTTTT.

This chain connects TRBV11-3 to TRBJ2-3; 9 positions agree with TRBD1. The length of the CDR3 is 16 residues. The junction had 11 bases not matched to a gene; V was cut back by 5 bases and J by 5 bases. The germline CDR1 and CDR2 sequences are SGHNT and YENEEA. CDR3 sequence (DNA): TGTGCCAGCAGCCTGGGACAGGGAAGCCATAGAGATACGCAGTATTTT. It translates to CASSLGQGSHRDTQYF.

This clonotype turned up a few times. V is TRBV5-5 and J is TRBJ2-3; 7 nucleotides line up with TRBD1. Germline CDR1 reads SGHKS; CDR2 reads YYEKEE (reference sequence). The CDR3 has 15 amino acids. The junction had 8 bases not matched to a gene; V was cut back by 4 bases and J by 3 bases. CDR3 sequence: CASSRAGGETDTQYF. CDR3 coding DNA: TGTGCCAGCAGCCGCGCAGGGGGAGAAACAGATACGCAGTATTTT.

This chain joins TRBV15 and TRBJ1-5; D is undetermined. This CDR3 is 14 amino acids long. The germline V gene has CDR1 LNHNV and CDR2 YYDKDF (reference sequence). V was trimmed by 5 bases and J by 0 bases, leaving 8 bases between them. The CDR3 region has the DNA TGTGCCACCAGCGGTATTATTAGCAATCAGCCCCAGCATTTT. Protein: CATSGIISNQPQHF. Full variable domain (missing parts from reference TRBV15 and TRBJ1-5): DAMVIQNPRYQVTQFGKPVTLSCSQTLNHNVMYWYQQKSSQAPKLLFHYYDKDFNNEADTPDNFQSRRPNTSFCFLDIRSPGLGDTAMYLCATSGIISNQPQHFGDGTRLSIL.

A single count supports this clonotype. The chain is built from TRBV20-1 and TRBJ1-5; D uncertain. In germline, CDR1 is DFQATT, CDR2 SNEGSKA (reference sequence). The CDR3 covers 15 residues. The germline V and J ends were trimmed by 4 bases and 6 bases, with 19 bases remaining between them. CDR3 loop: CSAKRAGNLGQPQHF. The CDR3 DNA reads as TGCAGTGCTAAGCGCGCCGGAAACTTGGGTCAGCCCCAGCATTTT.

This clonotype occurred many times. The chain has TRBV28 and TRBJ1-5; TRBD1 matches 10 bases. The CDR3 extends over 12 amino acids. The germline V gene has CDR1 MDHEN and CDR2 SYDVKM. V lost 8 bases and J lost 5; bases outside the gene matches: 0. The CDR3 DNA reads TGTGCCAGCGGGACAGGGGATCAGCCCCAGCATTTT. It specifies CASGTGDQPQHF.

This clonotype was counted only a few times. Relative to the germline gene, one junction end is altered; a read error may explain this. The rearrangement uses TRBV25-1 and TRBJ2-7, with TRBD1 matching 8 bases. The CDR3 spans 13 residues. Germline CDR1 and CDR2: MGHDK and SYGVNS. This CDR3 reads CASSEPGGASRVF. The CDR3 DNA reads TGTGCCAGCAGTGAACCAGGGGGCGCATCTAGGGTCTTC.

Many counts were recorded for this clonotype. The chain combines TRBV29-1 with TRBJ1-1, with D unresolved. The length of the CDR3 is 12 residues. Germline CDR1 and CDR2: SQVTM and ANQGSEA. The V gene lost 4 bases and the J gene lost 2 bases, with 8 bases spanning the gap. The CDR3, as DNA: TGCAGCGTTGGTCACAGCAACACTGAAGCTTTCTTT. Its translation: CSVGHSNTEAFF.

V gene TRBV7-3 combines with J gene TRBJ2-1; D perhaps matches TRBD2 (6 bases). Germline V gene data show CDR1 as SGHTA and CDR2 as FQGTGA. V lost 1 base and J lost 6, with 16 bases in between. CDR3 length equals 16 residues. CDR3 DNA sequence: TGTGCCAGCAGCTTAATACCCGGGAGTTGGATCAATGAGCAGTTCTTC. It translates to CASSLIPGSWINEQFF.

The V and J genes are TRBV12-3 or TRBV12-4 and TRBJ2-3; TRBD1 aligns across 7 bases. This CDR3 is built from 14 residues. V shed 7 bases and J 5 bases; nucleotides not matched to a gene: 9. Written as DNA, the CDR3 is TGTGCCAGCACCCAAACAGGGGTGGGAGATACGCAGTATTTT. This encodes CASTQTGVGDTQYF.

The sample holds many counts of this clonotype. The chain recombines TRBV9 with TRBJ2-1; 12 nucleotides agree with TRBD2. CDR1 is SGDLS, CDR2 YYNGEE, per germline. The CDR3 consists of 15 residues. V shed 3 bases and J 5 bases; nucleotides not matched to a gene: 3. The CDR3 spells CASSASGRANNEQFF. In DNA, the CDR3 is TGTGCCAGCAGCGCTAGCGGGAGGGCAAACAATGAGCAGTTCTTC.